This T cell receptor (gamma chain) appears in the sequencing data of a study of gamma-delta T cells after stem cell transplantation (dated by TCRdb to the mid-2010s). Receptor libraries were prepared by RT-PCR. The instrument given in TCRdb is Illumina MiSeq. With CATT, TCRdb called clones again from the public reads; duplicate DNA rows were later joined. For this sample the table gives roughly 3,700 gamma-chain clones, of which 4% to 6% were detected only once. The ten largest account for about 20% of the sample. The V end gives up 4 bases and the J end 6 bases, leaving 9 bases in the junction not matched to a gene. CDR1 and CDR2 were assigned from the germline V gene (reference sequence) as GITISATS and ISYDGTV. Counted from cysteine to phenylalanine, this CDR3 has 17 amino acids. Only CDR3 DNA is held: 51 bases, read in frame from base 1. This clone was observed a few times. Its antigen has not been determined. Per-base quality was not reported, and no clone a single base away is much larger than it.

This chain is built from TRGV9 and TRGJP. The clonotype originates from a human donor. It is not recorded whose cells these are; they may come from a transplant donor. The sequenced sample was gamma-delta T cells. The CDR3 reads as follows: CALWDILRELGKKIKVF. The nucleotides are TGTGCCTTGTGGGATATATTGAGAGAGTTGGGCAAAAAAATCAAGGTATTT.